This TCR beta chain was captured in a study of CD8 T cells in Susac syndrome. Overall study findings and caveats: The TCR sequencing and HLA analysis in the study involved a relatively small number of individuals, as the study acknowledged.

The authors sequenced TCR beta from blood CD8+ and CD4+ T cells. Both CD4+ and CD8+ T cells were negatively isolated, and TEMRA cells underwent FACS enrichment. With respect to this clonotype: Antigen unknown.

RNA, at roughly 0.45 to 1 ug, was reverse transcribed with random hexamers. The CDR3 of TCR beta was amplified by immunoSEQ multiplex PCR across 54 Vbeta and 13 Jbeta. TCRdb redid the calling of the immunoSEQ multiplex PCR reads with MiXCR, one entry per CDR3 protein. The sample yields 150,000 to 180,000 distinct CDR3 sequences, roughly 94% seen once. The CDR3 is 17 amino acids. V shed 0 bases and J 3 bases; nucleotides not matched to a gene: 5. The germline CDR1 and CDR2 sequences are SGHVS and FQNEAQ. The source material was CD8+ T cells from PBMCs. The chain employs TRBV7-8 and TRBJ2-5; 12 nucleotides line up with TRBD2. The TCR sequence derives from a human donor with multiple sclerosis. The CDR3 bases are TGTGCCAGCAGCTTAGCATGGACTAGCGGGGATAAAGAGACCCAGTACTTC. It yields the protein CASSLAWTSGDKETQYF.